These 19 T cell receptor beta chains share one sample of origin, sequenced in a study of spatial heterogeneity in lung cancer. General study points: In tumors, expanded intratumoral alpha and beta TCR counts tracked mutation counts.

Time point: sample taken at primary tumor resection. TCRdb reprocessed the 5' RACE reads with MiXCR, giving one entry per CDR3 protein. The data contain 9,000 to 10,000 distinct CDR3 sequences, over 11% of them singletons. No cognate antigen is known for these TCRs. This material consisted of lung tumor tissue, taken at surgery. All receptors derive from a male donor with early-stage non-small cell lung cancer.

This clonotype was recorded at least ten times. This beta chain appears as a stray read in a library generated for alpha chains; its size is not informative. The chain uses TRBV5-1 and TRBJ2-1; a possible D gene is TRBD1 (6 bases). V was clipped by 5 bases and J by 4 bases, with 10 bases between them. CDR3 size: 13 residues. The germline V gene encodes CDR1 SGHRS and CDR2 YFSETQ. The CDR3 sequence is CASRRTEYNEQFF. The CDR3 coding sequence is TGCGCCAGCAGGAGGACAGAATACAATGAGCAGTTCTTC.

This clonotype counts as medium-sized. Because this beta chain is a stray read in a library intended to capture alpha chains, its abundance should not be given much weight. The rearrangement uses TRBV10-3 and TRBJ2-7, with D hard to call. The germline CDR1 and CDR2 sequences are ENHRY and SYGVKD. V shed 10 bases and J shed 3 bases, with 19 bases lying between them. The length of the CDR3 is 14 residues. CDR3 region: CATRTTLPVYEQYF. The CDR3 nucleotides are TGTGCCACCAGAACTACCTTGCCGGTCTACGAGCAGTACTTC.

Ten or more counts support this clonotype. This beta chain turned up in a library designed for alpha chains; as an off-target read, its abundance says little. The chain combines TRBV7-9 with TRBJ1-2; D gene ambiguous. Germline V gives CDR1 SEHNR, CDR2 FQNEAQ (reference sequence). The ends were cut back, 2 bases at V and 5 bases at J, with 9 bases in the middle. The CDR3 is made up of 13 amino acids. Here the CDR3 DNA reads TGTGCCAGCAGCTTACCTGAAGGATATGGCTACACCTTC. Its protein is CASSLPEGYGYTF.

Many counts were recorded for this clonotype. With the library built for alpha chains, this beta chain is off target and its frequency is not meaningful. The CDR3 reads CASSPEVAGESNSPLHF. DNA for the CDR3: TGTGCCAGCAGTCCAGAGGTGGCAGGGGAATCTAATTCACCCCTCCACTTT. The V call is TRBV2, the J call TRBJ1-6, with a weak D call TRBD1 (6 bases). The CDR3 runs to 17 residues. With 5 bases removed from V and 6 bases from J, the gap between germline ends came to 20 bases. Germline V gene sequence: CDR1 SNHLY, CDR2 FYNNEI.

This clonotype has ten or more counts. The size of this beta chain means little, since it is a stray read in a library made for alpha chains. CDR3 sequence (DNA): TGTGCCAGCAGCTTCCGGGGGGACATTCAGTACTTC. Encoded protein: CASSFRGDIQYF. V and J are TRBV11-3 and TRBJ2-4; 7 bases line up with TRBD2. The CDR3 totals 12 residues. Germline CDR1 reads SGHNT; CDR2 reads YENEEA. J was trimmed by 8 bases and V by 3 bases; bases with no gene match: 1.

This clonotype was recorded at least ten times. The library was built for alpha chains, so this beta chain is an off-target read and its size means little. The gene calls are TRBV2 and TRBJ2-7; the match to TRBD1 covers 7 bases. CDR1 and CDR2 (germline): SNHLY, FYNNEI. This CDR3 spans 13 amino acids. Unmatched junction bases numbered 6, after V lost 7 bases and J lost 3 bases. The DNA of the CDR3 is TGTGCCAGCACCACCAACAGGGGCTACGAGCAGTACTTC. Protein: CASTTNRGYEQYF.

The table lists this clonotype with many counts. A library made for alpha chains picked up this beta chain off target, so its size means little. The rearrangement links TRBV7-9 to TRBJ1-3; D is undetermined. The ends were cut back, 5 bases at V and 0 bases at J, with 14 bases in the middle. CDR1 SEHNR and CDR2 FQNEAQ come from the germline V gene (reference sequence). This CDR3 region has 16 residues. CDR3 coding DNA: TGTGCCAGCAGCCACGGCGTTTTTAGCTCTGGAAACACCATATATTTT. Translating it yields CASSHGVFSSGNTIYF.

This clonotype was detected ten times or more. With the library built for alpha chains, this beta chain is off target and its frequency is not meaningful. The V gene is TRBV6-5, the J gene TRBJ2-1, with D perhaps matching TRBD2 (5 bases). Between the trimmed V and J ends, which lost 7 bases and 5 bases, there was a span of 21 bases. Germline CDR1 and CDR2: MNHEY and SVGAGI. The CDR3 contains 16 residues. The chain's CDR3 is CASKPLVFAGHNEQFF. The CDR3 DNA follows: TGTGCCAGCAAACCACTAGTTTTTGCGGGCCACAATGAGCAGTTCTTC.

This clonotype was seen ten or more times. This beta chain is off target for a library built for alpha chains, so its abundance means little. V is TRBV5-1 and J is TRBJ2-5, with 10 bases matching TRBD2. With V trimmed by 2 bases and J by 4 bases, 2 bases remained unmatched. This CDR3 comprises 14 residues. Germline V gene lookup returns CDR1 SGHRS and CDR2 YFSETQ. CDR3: CASSFSSGRETQYF. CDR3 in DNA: TGCGCCAGCAGCTTTTCTAGCGGGAGAGAGACCCAGTACTTC.

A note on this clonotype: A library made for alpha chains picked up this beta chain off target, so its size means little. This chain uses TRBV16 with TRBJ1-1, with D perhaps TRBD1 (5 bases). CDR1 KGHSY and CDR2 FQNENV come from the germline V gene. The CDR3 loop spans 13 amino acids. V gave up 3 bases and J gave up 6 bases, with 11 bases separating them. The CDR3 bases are TGTGCCAGCAGCCAGACACTACAGGCTGAAGCTTTCTTT. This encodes CASSQTLQAEAFF.

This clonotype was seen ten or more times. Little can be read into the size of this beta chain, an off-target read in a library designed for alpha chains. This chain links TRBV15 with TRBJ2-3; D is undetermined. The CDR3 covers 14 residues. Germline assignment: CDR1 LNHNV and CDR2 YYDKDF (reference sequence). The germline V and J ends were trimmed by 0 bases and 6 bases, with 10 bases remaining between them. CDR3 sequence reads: CATSRDGPLDTQYF. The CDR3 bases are TGTGCCACCAGCAGAGATGGCCCCCTCGATACGCAGTATTTT.

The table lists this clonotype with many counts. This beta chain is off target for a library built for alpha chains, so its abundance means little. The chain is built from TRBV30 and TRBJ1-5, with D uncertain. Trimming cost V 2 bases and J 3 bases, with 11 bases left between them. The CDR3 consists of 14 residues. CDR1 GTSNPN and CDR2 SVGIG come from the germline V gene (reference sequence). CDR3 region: CAWSPGGFNQPQHF. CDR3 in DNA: TGTGCCTGGAGTCCAGGAGGGTTCAATCAGCCCCAGCATTTT.

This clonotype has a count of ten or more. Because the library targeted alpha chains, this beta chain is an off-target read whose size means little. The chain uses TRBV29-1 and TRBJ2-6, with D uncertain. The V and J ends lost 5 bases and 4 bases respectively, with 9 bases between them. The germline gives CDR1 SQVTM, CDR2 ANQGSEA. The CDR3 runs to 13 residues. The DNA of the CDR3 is TGCAGCGTTCGGGCGTTCGGGGCCAACGTCCTGACTTTC. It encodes CSVRAFGANVLTF.

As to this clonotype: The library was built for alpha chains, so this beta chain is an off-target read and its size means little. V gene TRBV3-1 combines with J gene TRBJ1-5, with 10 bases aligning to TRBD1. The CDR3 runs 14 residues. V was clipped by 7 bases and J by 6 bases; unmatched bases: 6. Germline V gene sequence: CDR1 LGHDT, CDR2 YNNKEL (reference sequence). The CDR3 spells CASNDRGLVQPQHF. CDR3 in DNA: TGTGCCAGCAATGACAGGGGGCTTGTTCAGCCCCAGCATTTT.

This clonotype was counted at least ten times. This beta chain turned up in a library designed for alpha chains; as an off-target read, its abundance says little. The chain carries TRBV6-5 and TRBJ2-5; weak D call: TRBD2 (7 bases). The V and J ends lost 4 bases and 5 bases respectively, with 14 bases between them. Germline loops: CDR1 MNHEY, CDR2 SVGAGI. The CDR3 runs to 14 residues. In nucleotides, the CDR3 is TGTGCCAGCAGTTCGTTACAGGGAGGGGAGACCCAGTACTTC. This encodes CASSSLQGGETQYF.

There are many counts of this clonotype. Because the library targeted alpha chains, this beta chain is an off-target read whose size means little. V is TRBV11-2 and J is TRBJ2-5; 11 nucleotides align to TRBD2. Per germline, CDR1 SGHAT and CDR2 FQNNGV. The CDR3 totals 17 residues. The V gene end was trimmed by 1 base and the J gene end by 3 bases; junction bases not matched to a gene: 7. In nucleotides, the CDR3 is TGTGCCAGCAGCTTAGGATATAGCGGGAGGGCCGAAGAGACCCAGTACTTC. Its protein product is CASSLGYSGRAEETQYF. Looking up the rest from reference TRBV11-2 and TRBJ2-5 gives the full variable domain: EAGVAQSPRYKIIEKRQSVAFWCNPISGHATLYWYQQILGQGPKLLIQFQNNGVVDDSQLPKDRFSAERLKGVDSTLKIQPAKLEDSAVYLCASSLGYSGRAEETQYFGPGTRLLVL.

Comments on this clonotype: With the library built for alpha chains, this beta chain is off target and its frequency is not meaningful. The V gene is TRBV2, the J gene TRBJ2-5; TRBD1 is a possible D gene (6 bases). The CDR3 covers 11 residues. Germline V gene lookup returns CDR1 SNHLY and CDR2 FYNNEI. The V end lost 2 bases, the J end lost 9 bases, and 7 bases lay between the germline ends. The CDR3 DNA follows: TGTGCCAGCAGTGAAAAGGGGGCCCAGTACTTC. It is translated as CASSEKGAQYF.

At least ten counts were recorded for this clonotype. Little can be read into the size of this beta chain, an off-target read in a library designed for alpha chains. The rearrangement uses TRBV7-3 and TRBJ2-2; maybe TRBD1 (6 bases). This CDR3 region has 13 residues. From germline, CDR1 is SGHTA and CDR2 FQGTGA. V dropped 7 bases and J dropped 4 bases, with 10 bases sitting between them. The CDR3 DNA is TGTGCCAGCAATTTACAGGGCACCGGGGAGCTGTTTTTT. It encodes CASNLQGTGELFF.

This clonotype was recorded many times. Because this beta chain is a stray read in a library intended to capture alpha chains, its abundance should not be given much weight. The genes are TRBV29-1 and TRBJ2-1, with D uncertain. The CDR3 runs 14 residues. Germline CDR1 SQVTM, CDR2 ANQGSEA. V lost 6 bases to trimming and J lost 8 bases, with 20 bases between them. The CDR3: CSVSANGLMDEQFF. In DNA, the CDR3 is TGCAGCGTCTCCGCGAACGGCCTTATGGATGAGCAGTTCTTC.